This TCR beta chain was recorded in a study of technical replicates of blood from a few donors. Trimming shortened V by 3 bases and J by 5 bases, and 13 bases separated the two germline ends. The CDR3 sequence is 15 residues long. Looked up from germline, CDR1 is MNHEY and CDR2 is SMNVEV (reference sequence). Here immunoSEQ multiplex PCR was the method, and the copy in TCRdb shows in-frame clones only, minus some. The data show tens of thousands of clones, just under 95% seen once. The chain joins TRBV27 to TRBJ1-4; D is undetermined. The sequenced sample was T cells isolated from PBMCs. The origin of this receptor is a human donor in good health. The CDR3 sequence: CASSLKLSRNEKLFF. CDR3 in DNA: TGTGCCAGCAGTTTGAAATTGTCCAGAAATGAAAAACTGTTTTTT.